This T cell receptor (beta chain) emerged from a study of CD8+CD57+ T cells in acquired aplastic anemia. On the study more broadly: An average of roughly 3 ug of DNA was obtained from sorted CD4+ and CD8+ cells.

Sequenced patients had shown CD8+CD57+ cell expansion by flow cytometry. Patients were treatment-naive when blood was sampled. In germline, CDR1 is SGHTA, CDR2 FQGTGA. The CDR3 totals 13 residues. The trim removed 8 bases at V and 4 bases at J, leaving 7 bases unmatched. Template material for TCR beta VDJ and CDR3 profiling consisted of genomic DNA. TCRdb called the reads again in MiXCR, with one record for every CDR3 protein. This sample has around 170,000 distinct CDR3 sequences, with roughly half found just once. Study observations and caveats: Researchers report that fewer than 35 CD8+ CDR3 sequences appeared in both patients and controls. Controls and patients did not differ significantly in CD8+ Simpson's diversity.

Comments on this clonotype: The antigen remains unidentified.

The receptor was isolated from a human donor with aplastic anemia. This sequence joins TRBV7-3 and TRBJ2-5; 7 positions match TRBD2. Sample: sorted CD4+, CD8+, or CD8+CD57+ T cells (not recorded which) from PBMCs. CDR3 DNA sequence: TGTGCCAGCTTGAACGGGGGGAGAGAGACCCAGTACTTC. Translated, it gives CASLNGGRETQYF.